This T cell receptor beta chain was sequenced in a study of blood T cell repertoires in COVID-19. The overall study: Material from acute and convalescent COVID-19 was sourced from the United States, Italy and Spain. From T cells, B-cell-depleted T cells, or PBMCs came the material, which was cDNA or gDNA.

As handled by the study authors: Nucleated cell counts were estimated from reference gene primer amplification. Using immunoSEQ multiplex PCR, the repertoire was profiled, and TCRdb retains in-frame clones only, with some absent. V, J and clone size derive from that table, while D and trimming were established from the DNA sequence. Among 35,000 to 50,000 clones listed, approximately 86% were seen once. Germline V gene sequence: CDR1 MNHEY, CDR2 SVGAGI. The CDR3 spans 15 residues. V trimming: 7 bases; J trimming: 7 bases; junction bases outside the gene matches: 6. Sequencing was done on a sample of peripheral blood. V and J are TRBV6-5 and TRBJ2-1, with 14 bases fitting TRBD2. This TCR was recovered from a man in his sixties with active COVID-19. CDR3 nucleotide sequence: TGTGCCAGCAAGAACGGACTAGCGGGGGGAAATGAGCAGTTCTTC. This encodes CASKNGLAGGNEQFF.